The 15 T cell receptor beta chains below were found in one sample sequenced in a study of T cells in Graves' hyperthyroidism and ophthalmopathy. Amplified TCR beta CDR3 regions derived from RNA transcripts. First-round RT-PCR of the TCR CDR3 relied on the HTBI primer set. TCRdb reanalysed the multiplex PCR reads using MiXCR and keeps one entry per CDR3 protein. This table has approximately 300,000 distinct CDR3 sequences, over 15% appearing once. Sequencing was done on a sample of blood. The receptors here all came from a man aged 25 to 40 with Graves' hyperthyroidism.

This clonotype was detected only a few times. The DNA of the CDR3 is TGCGCCAGCAGCTTGGTACAGGGAGGAGAGACCCAGTACTTC. This translates into CASSLVQGGETQYF. The chain carries TRBV5-1 and TRBJ2-5; D assignment may be TRBD1 or TRBD2 (6 bases each). The CDR3 totals 14 residues. Trimming stripped 0 bases from V and 4 bases from J, with 10 bases between. CDR1 and CDR2 (germline): SGHRS, YFSETQ.

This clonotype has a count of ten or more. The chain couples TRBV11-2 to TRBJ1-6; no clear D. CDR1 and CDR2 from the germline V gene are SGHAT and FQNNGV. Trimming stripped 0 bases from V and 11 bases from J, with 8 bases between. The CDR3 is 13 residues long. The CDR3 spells CASSLDALTPLHF. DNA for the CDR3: TGTGCCAGCAGCTTAGATGCGCTGACACCCCTCCACTTT.

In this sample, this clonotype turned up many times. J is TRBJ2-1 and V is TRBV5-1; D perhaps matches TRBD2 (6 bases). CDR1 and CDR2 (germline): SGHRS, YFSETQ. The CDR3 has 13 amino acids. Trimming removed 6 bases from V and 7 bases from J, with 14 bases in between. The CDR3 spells CASKSPGANEQFF. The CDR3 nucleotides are TGCGCCAGCAAGTCCCCGGGAGCTAATGAGCAGTTCTTC.

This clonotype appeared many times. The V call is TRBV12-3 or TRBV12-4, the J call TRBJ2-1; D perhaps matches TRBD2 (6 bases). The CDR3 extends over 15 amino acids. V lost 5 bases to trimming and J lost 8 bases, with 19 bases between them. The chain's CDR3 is CASSRSGGRIDEQFF. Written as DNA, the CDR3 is TGTGCCAGCAGTCGTTCAGGTGGGAGGATAGATGAGCAGTTCTTC.

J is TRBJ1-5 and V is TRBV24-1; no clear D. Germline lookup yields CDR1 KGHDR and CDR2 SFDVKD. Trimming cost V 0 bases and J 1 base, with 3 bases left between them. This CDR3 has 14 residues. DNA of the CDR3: TGTGCCACCAGTGATTTGCGGAGCAATCAGCCCCAGCATTTT. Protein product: CATSDLRSNQPQHF.

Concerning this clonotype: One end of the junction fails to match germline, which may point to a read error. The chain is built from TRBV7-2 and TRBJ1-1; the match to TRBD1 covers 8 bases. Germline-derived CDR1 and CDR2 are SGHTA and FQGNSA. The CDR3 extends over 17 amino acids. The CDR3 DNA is TGCGCCAGCAGCCACGCCTATCCGGGACAGGTGGGCACTGAAGCTTTCTTT. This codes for CASSHAYPGQVGTEAFF.

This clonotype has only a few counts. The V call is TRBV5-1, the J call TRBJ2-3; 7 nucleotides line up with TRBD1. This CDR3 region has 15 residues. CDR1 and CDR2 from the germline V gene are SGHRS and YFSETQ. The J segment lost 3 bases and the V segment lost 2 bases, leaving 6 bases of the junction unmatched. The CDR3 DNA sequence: TGCGCCAGCAGCTTCCGAGGGGGCGAAACAGATACGCAGTATTTT. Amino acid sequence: CASSFRGGETDTQYF.

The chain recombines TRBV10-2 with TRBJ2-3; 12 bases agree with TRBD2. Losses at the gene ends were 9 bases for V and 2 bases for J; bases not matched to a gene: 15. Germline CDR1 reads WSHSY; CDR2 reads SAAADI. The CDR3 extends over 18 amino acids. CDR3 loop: CASRDTRTSGKFTDTQYF. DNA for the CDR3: TGCGCCAGTAGAGACACCAGGACTAGCGGGAAATTCACAGATACGCAGTATTTT.

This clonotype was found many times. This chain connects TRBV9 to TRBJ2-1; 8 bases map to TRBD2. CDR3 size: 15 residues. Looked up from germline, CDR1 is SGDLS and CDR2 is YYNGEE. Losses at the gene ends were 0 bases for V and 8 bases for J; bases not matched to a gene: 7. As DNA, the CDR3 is TGTGCCAGCAGCGTAGGGAGCGGGAGATGGTATGAGCAGTTCTTC. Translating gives CASSVGSGRWYEQFF.

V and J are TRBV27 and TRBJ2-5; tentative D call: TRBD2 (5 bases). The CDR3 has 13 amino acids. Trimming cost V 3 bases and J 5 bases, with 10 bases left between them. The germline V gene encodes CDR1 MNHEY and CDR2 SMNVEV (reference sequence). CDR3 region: CASSFGELETQYF. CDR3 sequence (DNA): TGTGCCAGCAGTTTCGGGGAATTGGAGACCCAGTACTTC.

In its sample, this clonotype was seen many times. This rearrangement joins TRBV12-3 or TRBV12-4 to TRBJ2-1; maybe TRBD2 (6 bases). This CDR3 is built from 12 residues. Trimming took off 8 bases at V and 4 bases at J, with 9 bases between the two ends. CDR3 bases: TGTGCCAGCGGGCTAGCGTACAATGAGCAGTTCTTC. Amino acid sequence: CASGLAYNEQFF.

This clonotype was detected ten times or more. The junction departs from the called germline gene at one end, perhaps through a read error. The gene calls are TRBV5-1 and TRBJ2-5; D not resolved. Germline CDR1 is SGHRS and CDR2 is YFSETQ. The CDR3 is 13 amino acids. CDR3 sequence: CASSLGPRETQYF. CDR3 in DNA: TGTGCCAGCAGCTTAGGACCGAGGGAGACCCAGTACTTC.

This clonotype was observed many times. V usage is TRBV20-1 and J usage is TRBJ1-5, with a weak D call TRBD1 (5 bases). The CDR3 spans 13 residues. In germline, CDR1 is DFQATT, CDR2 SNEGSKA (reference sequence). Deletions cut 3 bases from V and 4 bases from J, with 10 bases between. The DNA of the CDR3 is TGCAGTGCTAGTAGCAGGGATAATCAGCCCCAGCATTTT. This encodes CSASSRDNQPQHF.

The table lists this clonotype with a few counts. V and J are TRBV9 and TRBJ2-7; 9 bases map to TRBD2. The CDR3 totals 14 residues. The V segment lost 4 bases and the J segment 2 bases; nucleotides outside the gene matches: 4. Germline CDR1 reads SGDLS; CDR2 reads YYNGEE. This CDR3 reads CASSSTSGPYEQYF. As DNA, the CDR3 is TGTGCCAGCAGCTCTACTAGCGGGCCCTACGAGCAGTACTTC. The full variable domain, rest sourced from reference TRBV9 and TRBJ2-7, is DSGVTQTPKHLITATGQRVTLRCSPRSGDLSVYWYQQSLDQGLQFLIQYYNGEERAKGNILERFSAQQFPDLHSELNLSSLELGDSALYFCASSSTSGPYEQYFGPGTRLTVT.

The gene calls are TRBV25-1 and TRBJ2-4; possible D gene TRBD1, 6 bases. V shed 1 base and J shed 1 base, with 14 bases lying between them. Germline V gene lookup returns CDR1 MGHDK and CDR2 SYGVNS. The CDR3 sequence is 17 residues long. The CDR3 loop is CASSEWGQGTAKNIQYF. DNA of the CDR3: TGTGCCAGCAGTGAATGGGGCCAGGGGACGGCCAAAAACATTCAGTACTTC.